The T cell receptor beta chain under discussion was sequenced for a study of beta chain features in type 1 diabetes. Findings and caveats of the study: In every one of the four CD4+ subsets, TCRB CDR3s were moderately but significantly shorter in Type 1 diabetes patients.

Post-sort purity exceeded 95% for all sorted populations. Details on this clone: Its target is not known.

Deletions cut 3 bases from V and 4 bases from J, with 16 bases between. CDR1 and CDR2 (germline): ENHRY, SYGVKD. CDR3 size: 15 residues. The isolated RNA, all of it, was reverse transcribed, so expressed TCRB transcripts were what got sequenced. Sequencing was performed with immunoSEQ multiplex PCR; in TCRdb, only in-frame clones are kept and a portion is missing. The data contain more than 300,000 clones, less than 10% of them singletons. The receptor was isolated from a woman aged 18-29 years in good health. The chain couples TRBV10-3 to TRBJ2-7; D is perhaps TRBD1 (7 bases). Source material: central memory CD4+ T cells from blood. For the CDR3, the DNA is TGTGCCATCAGTGAACCGGACAGGAGGGGGTACGAGCAGTACTTC. It specifies CAISEPDRRGYEQYF.